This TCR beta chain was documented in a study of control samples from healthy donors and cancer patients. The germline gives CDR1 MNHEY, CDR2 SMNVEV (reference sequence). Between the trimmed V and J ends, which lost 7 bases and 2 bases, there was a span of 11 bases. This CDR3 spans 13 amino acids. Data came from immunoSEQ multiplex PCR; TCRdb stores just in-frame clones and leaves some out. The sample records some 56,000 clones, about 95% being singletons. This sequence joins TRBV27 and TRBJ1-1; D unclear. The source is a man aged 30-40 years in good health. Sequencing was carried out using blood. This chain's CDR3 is CASKSGVNTEAFF. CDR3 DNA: TGTGCCAGCAAAAGCGGGGTTAACACTGAAGCTTTCTTT.